This TCR beta chain derives from a study of beta chain features in type 1 diabetes. General observations from the study: A cDNA-based sequencing approach could over-represent cells with high TCR expression.

Since all of the isolated RNA was reverse transcribed, expressed TCRB transcripts were what got sequenced. TCRdb's table, derived via immunoSEQ multiplex PCR, lists solely in-frame clones and lacks some. The sample shows 350,000 to 450,000 clones, more than 12% of them seen only once. Sorted CD4+ subsets: naive, central memory, regulatory, stem cell-like memory (CD45RO/CCR7/CD25/CD127/CD95/CD27 panel). Worth noting for this clone: Its antigen remains unknown.

CDR1 is MDHEN and CDR2 is SYDVKM in the germline V gene. With 3 bases removed from V and 2 bases from J, the gap between germline ends came to 4 bases. The CDR3 runs 12 residues. This TCR was recovered from a woman aged 18-30 years in good health. V gene TRBV28 combines with J gene TRBJ1-1; the D is unclear. The sample was naive CD4+ T cells from blood. CDR3 amino acids: CASSFLNTEAFF. The DNA of the CDR3 is TGTGCCAGCAGTTTCCTTAACACTGAAGCTTTCTTT.